Only a few counts were recorded for the clone carrying this TCR beta chain. This sample was taken from a study of blood T cell repertoires in COVID-19. Study-level information: Sites in the United States, Italy and Spain provided acute and convalescent COVID-19 samples. PBMCs, B-cell-depleted T cells, or T cells provided the cDNA or gDNA that made up the material.

Repertoires were generated with immunoSEQ multiplex PCR, while TCRdb's copy carries only in-frame clones and drops some. The table has more than 95,000 clones, about 86% seen once. Per germline, CDR1 LNHNV and CDR2 YYDKDF (reference sequence). V lost 1 base and J lost 0, with 7 bases in between. CDR3 length equals 15 residues. The sample consisted of peripheral blood. The sequence derives from a woman aged 60 to 75 in a cohort sampled during active or convalescent COVID-19. The chain carries TRBV15 and TRBJ2-1, with a possible D match to TRBD1 (6 bases). Here the CDR3 reads CATSRGTDSYNEQFF. In nucleotides, the CDR3 is TGTGCCACCAGCAGAGGGACAGACTCCTACAATGAGCAGTTCTTC.